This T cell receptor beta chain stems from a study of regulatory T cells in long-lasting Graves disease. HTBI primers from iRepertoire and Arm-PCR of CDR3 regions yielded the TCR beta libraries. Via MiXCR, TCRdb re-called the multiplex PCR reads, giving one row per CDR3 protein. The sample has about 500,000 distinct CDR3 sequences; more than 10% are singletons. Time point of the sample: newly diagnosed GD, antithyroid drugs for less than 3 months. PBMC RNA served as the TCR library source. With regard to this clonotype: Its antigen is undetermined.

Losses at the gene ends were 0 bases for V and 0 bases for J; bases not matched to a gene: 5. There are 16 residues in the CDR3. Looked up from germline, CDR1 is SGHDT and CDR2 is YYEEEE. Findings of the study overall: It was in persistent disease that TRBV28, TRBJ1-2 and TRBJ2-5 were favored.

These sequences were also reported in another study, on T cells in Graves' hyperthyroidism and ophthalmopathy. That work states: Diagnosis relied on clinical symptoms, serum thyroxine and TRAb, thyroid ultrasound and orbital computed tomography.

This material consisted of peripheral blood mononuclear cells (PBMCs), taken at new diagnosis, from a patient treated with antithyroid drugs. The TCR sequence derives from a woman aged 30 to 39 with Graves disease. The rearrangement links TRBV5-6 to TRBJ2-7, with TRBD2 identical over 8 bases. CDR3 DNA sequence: TGTGCCAGCAGCTTGGAAGGTGGGACTAGCTCCTACGAGCAGTACTTC. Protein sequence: CASSLEGGTSSYEQYF.